Listed below are T cell receptor beta chains from one sample, sequenced in a study of T cell repertoires in cytomegalovirus infection. TCRdb re-derived calls from the reads in MiXCR, one entry per CDR3 protein. Of around 230,000 distinct CDR3 sequences listed, around 6.4% are singletons. The specimen was PBMCs. The receptors shown here come from a human donor in good health (CMV status not recorded). Some clones in this sample may be carry-over from other donors' samples. CDR3s include the opening cysteine and the closing phenylalanine or tryptophan. The D gene is left open where the match is weak. Clone size is shown for a subset of rows, as once, few, many or a class of expanded clone.

clone_size,d_call,j_call,cdr3_length,v_call,cdr3_aa,cdr3_nt
many,.,TRBJ1-3,13,TRBV7-2,CASSGFSGNTIYF,TGTGCCAGCAGCGGTTTCTCTGGAAACACCATATATTTT
many,.,TRBJ1-4,16,TRBV4-2,CASSQDLSETNEKLFF,TGTGCCAGCAGCCAAGATCTTTCAGAGACTAATGAAAAACTGTTTTTT
many,.,TRBJ2-7,13,TRBV28,CASSSPGTVIPYF,TGTGCCAGCAGTTCCCCCGGGACTGTGATTCCGTACTTC
few,.,TRBJ2-2,16,TRBV7-2,CASSLPNRAEPGELFF,TGTGCCAGCAGCTTACCGAACAGAGCCGAGCCCGGGGAGCTGTTTTTT
many,TRBD2,TRBJ2-7,14,TRBV29-1,CSSVLAGGAYEQYF,TGCAGCAGCGTCCTAGCGGGGGGTGCCTACGAGCAGTACTTC
many,.,TRBJ1-2,14,TRBV7-2,CASSLGLVPDGYTF,TGTGCCAGCAGCTTAGGATTGGTCCCGGATGGCTACACCTTC
many,TRBD2,TRBJ2-5,17,TRBV7-2,CASSLGIAGGLGGTQYF,TGTGCCAGCAGCTTAGGGATAGCGGGGGGGCTGGGGGGGACCCAGTACTTC
many,TRBD1,TRBJ2-3,15,TRBV7-2,CASSARQGPTDTQYF,TGTGCCAGCAGCGCTAGACAGGGACCAACAGATACGCAGTATTTT
few,TRBD1,TRBJ1-1,14,TRBV18,CASSLDSGGVTAFF,TGTGCCAGCTCACTCGATTCAGGGGGAGTTACGGCTTTCTTT
many,.,TRBJ1-2,15,TRBV14,CASSPSTGPFYGYTF,TGTGCCAGCAGCCCATCTACAGGCCCCTTCTATGGCTACACCTTC
.,.,TRBJ2-4,13,TRBV30,CAWSPGLENIQYF,TGTGCCTGGAGCCCTGGACTCGAAAACATTCAGTACTTC
many,.,TRBJ2-7,14,TRBV20-1,CSARDIQKSYEQYF,TGCAGTGCTAGAGATATACAGAAAAGCTACGAGCAGTACTTC
many,.,TRBJ2-1,13,TRBV14,CASSQVLGNEQFF,TGTGCCAGCAGCCAAGTGTTGGGGAACGAGCAGTTCTTC
many,TRBD1,TRBJ1-2,15,TRBV11-2,CASSVYSAGGGGYTF,TGTGCCAGCAGCGTTTACAGCGCAGGGGGAGGTGGCTACACCTTC
many,TRBD1,TRBJ2-3,16,TRBV6-5,CASSPTRQGEADTQYF,TGTGCCAGCAGCCCCACTCGACAGGGGGAGGCAGATACGCAGTATTTT
many,TRBD1,TRBJ1-1,14,TRBV7-2,CASSTRDSYTEAFF,TGTGCCAGCAGCACGAGGGACAGTTACACTGAAGCTTTCTTT
many,.,TRBJ2-2,12,TRBV27,CASSLGLGELFF,TGTGCCAGCAGTTTAGGGTTGGGGGAGCTGTTTTTT
.,TRBD1,TRBJ1-2,16,TRBV28,CASTAELDRAHYGYTF,TGTGCCAGTACAGCCGAATTGGACAGGGCTCACTATGGCTACACCTTC
many,.,TRBJ1-2,13,TRBV7-2,CASSFQRQDGYTF,TGTGCCAGCAGCTTCCAGAGACAGGATGGCTACACCTTC
many,.,TRBJ1-5,15,TRBV2,CASSSPPGGGQPQHF,TGTGCCAGCAGTAGTCCACCGGGGGGGGGACAGCCCCAGCATTTT
few,.,TRBJ2-1,16,TRBV6-5,CASSYSKLTSYNEQFF,TGTGCCAGCAGTTACTCGAAACTTACGTCCTACAATGAGCAGTTCTTC
many,.,TRBJ2-6,15,TRBV29-1,CSARTGGLGANVLTF,TGCAGCGCCCGGACCGGGGGGCTTGGGGCCAACGTCCTGACTTTC
many,TRBD1,TRBJ2-3,15,TRBV7-2,CASSWDRASTDTQYF,TGTGCCAGCAGTTGGGACAGGGCGAGCACAGATACGCAGTATTTT
many,.,TRBJ1-1,15,TRBV29-1,CSARRGGGTNTEAFF,TGCAGCGCCCGCAGGGGAGGAGGAACGAACACTGAAGCTTTCTTT
many,.,TRBJ2-7,12,TRBV28,CASSFFGREQYF,TGTGCCAGCAGTTTTTTTGGAAGGGAGCAGTACTTC
many,TRBD2,TRBJ2-1,14,TRBV7-9,CASSLGRVYNEQFF,TGTGCCAGCAGCTTGGGGAGGGTCTACAATGAGCAGTTCTTC
.,TRBD1,TRBJ1-2,17,TRBV18,CASSPPTGDVTFYGYTF,TGTGCCAGCTCACCACCTACAGGGGACGTTACCTTCTATGGCTACACCTTC
many,.,TRBJ2-3,14,TRBV2,CASSEGSTADTQYF,TGTGCCAGCAGTGAAGGGAGCACCGCAGATACGCAGTATTTT
many,.,TRBJ2-6,16,TRBV13,CASSRAGPSGANVLTF,TGTGCCAGCAGTAGGGCAGGCCCATCTGGGGCCAACGTCCTGACTTTC
once,.,TRBJ1-5,14,TRBV12-3/TRBV12-4,CASTPLGPGEPQHF,TGTGCCAGCACCCCCTTAGGCCCGGGGGAGCCCCAGCATTTT
many,TRBD1,TRBJ1-4,15,TRBV9,CASSANRGLGEKLFF,TGTGCCAGCAGCGCGAACAGGGGATTGGGAGAAAAACTGTTTTTT
many,TRBD2,TRBJ2-5,17,TRBV20-1,CSARVRTSGGAVKTQYF,TGCAGTGCTAGAGTCCGGACTAGCGGGGGGGCTGTGAAGACCCAGTACTTC
many,.,TRBJ1-1,11,TRBV7-9,CASRRHAEAFF,TGTGCCAGCAGACGACACGCTGAAGCTTTCTTT
many,.,TRBJ1-2,13,TRBV20-1,CSARVARYYGYTF,TGCAGTGCTAGAGTGGCTCGGTACTATGGCTACACCTTC
many,.,TRBJ1-3,15,TRBV12-3/TRBV12-4,CASSQWSYSGNTIYF,TGTGCCAGCAGTCAATGGTCTTACTCTGGAAACACCATATATTTT
many,TRBD2,TRBJ2-7,17,TRBV14,CASSHPLAGDRSYEQYF,TGTGCCAGCAGCCACCCTCTAGCGGGGGATCGCTCCTACGAGCAGTACTTC
many,TRBD2,TRBJ2-1,15,TRBV10-3,CAISVGTSSYNEQFF,TGTGCCATCAGTGTCGGGACTAGCTCCTACAATGAGCAGTTCTTC
many,.,TRBJ1-1,13,TRBV4-1,CASSQVDRYEAFF,TGCGCCAGCAGCCAAGTAGACAGGTATGAAGCTTTCTTT
.,.,TRBJ1-2,14,TRBV9,CASSVTGSSDGYTF,TGTGCCAGCAGCGTTACAGGGAGCTCGGATGGCTACACCTTC
many,.,TRBJ2-3,13,TRBV12-3/TRBV12-4,CASSLRGTDTQYF,TGTGCCAGCAGTTTACGGGGAACAGATACGCAGTATTTT
many,.,TRBJ1-1,14,TRBV6-2/TRBV6-3,CASSHRVTNTEAFF,TGTGCCAGCAGCCACAGGGTGACGAACACTGAAGCTTTCTTT
many,.,TRBJ1-1,18,TRBV7-2,CASSSGTGLNLLNTEAFF,TGTGCCAGCAGCTCCGGGACGGGGCTTAACTTGCTGAACACTGAAGCTTTCTTT
.,.,TRBJ2-1,13,TRBV23-1,CASSQLRVCEQFF,TGCGCCAGCAGTCAATTGAGGGTCTGCGAGCAGTTCTTC
few,.,TRBJ1-1,16,TRBV9,CASSVDGQIQNTEAFF,TGTGCCAGCAGCGTAGATGGTCAGATACAGAACACTGAAGCTTTCTTT
.,.,TRBJ1-4,15,TRBV28,CASSFLGGTNEKLFF,TGTGCCAGCAGTTTCTTGGGGGGAACTAATGAAAAACTGTTTTTT
many,.,TRBJ1-6,14,TRBV7-2,CASSLGSYNSPLHF,TGTGCCAGCAGCTTAGGCTCCTATAATTCACCCCTCCACTTT
many,TRBD2,TRBJ2-3,15,TRBV7-2,CASSFQAGPADTQYF,TGTGCCAGCAGCTTCCAAGCGGGGCCCGCAGATACGCAGTATTTT
many,.,TRBJ1-1,14,TRBV6-2/TRBV6-3,CASSNPDSNTEAFF,TGTGCCAGCAGTAACCCGGACAGCAACACTGAAGCTTTCTTT
many,.,TRBJ1-5,13,TRBV19,CASSTSVNQPQHF,TGTGCCAGTAGTACCTCGGTCAATCAGCCCCAGCATTTT
few,.,TRBJ2-7,15,TRBV12-3/TRBV12-4,CASSVGPPGGYEQYF,TGTGCCAGCAGTGTGGGACCCCCCGGGGGTTACGAGCAGTACTTC
many,.,TRBJ1-2,14,TRBV7-9,CASSLPGGMRGYTF,TGTGCCAGCAGCCTACCCGGTGGGATGCGTGGCTACACCTTC
many,.,TRBJ1-1,15,TRBV6-1,CASSEGSSPGTEAFF,TGTGCCAGCAGTGAAGGGTCCAGCCCAGGCACTGAAGCTTTCTTT
many,.,TRBJ1-6,17,TRBV7-9,CASSPQTPKPYNSPLHF,TGTGCCAGCAGCCCTCAGACTCCAAAACCCTATAATTCACCCCTCCACTTT
many,.,TRBJ2-7,12,TRBV20-1,CSAHLRNFEQYF,TGCAGTGCTCATCTAAGGAACTTCGAGCAGTACTTC
many,.,TRBJ2-3,13,TRBV7-8,CASSLDRTDTQYF,TGTGCCAGCAGCTTAGACCGCACAGATACGCAGTATTTT
many,.,TRBJ1-2,14,TRBV20-1,CSARGGTAVRGYTF,TGCAGTGCTAGAGGGGGGACGGCGGTGAGAGGCTACACCTTC
many,.,TRBJ2-1,15,TRBV6-6,CASRVIAIGENEQFF,TGTGCCAGCAGGGTGATAGCGATAGGGGAGAATGAGCAGTTCTTC
many,TRBD2,TRBJ2-1,15,TRBV27,CATSGGVYSYNEQFF,TGTGCCACTAGCGGGGGGGTATACTCCTACAATGAGCAGTTCTTC
few,.,TRBJ1-4,15,TRBV28,CASSPSLAGDEKLFF,TGTGCCAGCAGCCCGTCGCTGGCAGGGGATGAAAAACTGTTTTTT
many,TRBD1,TRBJ1-1,16,TRBV15,CATSRGTGQGNTEAFF,TGTGCCACCAGCAGAGGCACGGGACAGGGGAACACTGAAGCTTTCTTT